This TCR beta chain is from a study of cytomegalovirus exposure and HLA in healthy donors. CDR1 and CDR2 from the germline V gene are SGHVS and FQNEAQ. CDR3 length: 15 amino acids. Trimming removed 2 bases at V and 2 bases at J, with 12 bases between. Study outcomes and limitations: Rarity marked most TCR sequences, yet some public TCRs occurred in many donors. Later on, an analysis found that several of the most significant clusters appeared to be linked to common viral pathogens, which included parvovirus B19.

In the PCR, 60 Vbeta and 13 Jbeta primers were used. This table comes from immunoSEQ multiplex PCR, and its TCRdb copy is limited to in-frame clones, with some not included. The sample lists some 130,000 clones; approximately 77% were seen once. Notes on this clone: Its antigen is not known.

The receptor comes from a middle-aged woman in good health and CMV-seronegative. The gene calls are TRBV7-8 and TRBJ2-5; D remains ambiguous. Sample: PBMCs. Here the CDR3 DNA reads TGTGCCAGCAGCTTAATCCTGGCAGGACAAGAGACCCAGTACTTC. It yields the protein CASSLILAGQETQYF.